This T cell receptor beta chain was recorded in a study of blood T cell repertoires in COVID-19. Germline CDR1 reads SGDLS; CDR2 reads YYNGEE. The CDR3 spans 16 residues. V was clipped by 4 bases and J by 5 bases, with 18 bases between them. Profiling relied on immunoSEQ multiplex PCR, and the TCRdb table lists in-frame clones only, not all of them. The table records tens of thousands of clones, approximately 85% of them present only once. The clonotype comes from a woman at least 80 years old with COVID-19, enrolled during active disease. The J gene is TRBJ2-2, the V gene TRBV9; D is possibly TRBD1 (5 bases). The sample was peripheral blood. CDR3 nucleotides: TGTGCCAGCAGCCGAACAGGTCAGACTTCTACCGGGGAGCTGTTTTTT. Encoded protein: CASSRTGQTSTGELFF. The full variable domain, its missing parts supplied by reference TRBV9 and TRBJ2-2, is DSGVTQTPKHLITATGQRVTLRCSPRSGDLSVYWYQQSLDQGLQFLIQYYNGEERAKGNILERFSAQQFPDLHSELNLSSLELGDSALYFCASSRTGQTSTGELFFGEGSRLTVL.